These 20 T cell receptor beta chains were sequenced from one sample in a study of blood T cell repertoires in COVID-19. Produced via immunoSEQ multiplex PCR; TCRdb's table is partial and in-frame only. The repertoire has some 100,000 clones, around nine tenths of them found once; the top ten carry under 13%. Material for sequencing was peripheral blood. The receptors shown here come from a man in his fifties or sixties with acute or convalescent COVID-19.

The gene calls are TRBV27 and TRBJ1-2; D uncertain. V dropped 3 bases and J dropped 5 bases, with 13 bases sitting between them. Germline lookup yields CDR1 MNHEY and CDR2 SMNVEV (reference sequence). CDR3 length equals 14 residues. In DNA form, the CDR3 reads TGTGCCAGCAGTTTTGCGAGGACGGGGTATGGCTACACCTTC. It encodes CASSFARTGYGYTF.

This chain links TRBV2 with TRBJ1-5; TRBD1 might be the D (5 bases). The V gene lost 7 bases and the J gene lost 3 bases, with 13 bases spanning the gap. The CDR3 extends over 14 amino acids. CDR1 is SNHLY, CDR2 FYNNEI, per germline. CDR3 DNA: TGTGCCAGCACCAGAGGACAACCCAATCAGCCCCAGCATTTT. This gives the protein CASTRGQPNQPQHF.

The J gene is TRBJ1-6, the V gene TRBV28; 9 positions agree with TRBD1. The CDR3 extends over 15 amino acids. CDR1 and CDR2 from the germline V gene are MDHEN and SYDVKM. J gave up 7 bases and V 8 bases, and 9 bases lay outside the gene matches. The CDR3: CASLSDRGNNSPLHF. DNA for the CDR3: TGTGCCAGCTTATCCGACAGGGGGAACAATTCACCCCTCCACTTT.

In DNA, the CDR3 is TGTGCCAGCACCAGGCGCGGGAGGGCCGCCTACAATGAGCAGTTCTTC. Translation: CASTRRGRAAYNEQFF. The J gene is TRBJ2-1, the V gene TRBV2, with 9 bases that match TRBD2. The CDR3 totals 16 residues. The germline gives CDR1 SNHLY, CDR2 FYNNEI. V shed 7 bases, J shed 2 bases, and the junction held 9 bases outside the gene matches.

The chain recombines TRBV6-4 with TRBJ2-5, with 14 bases fitting TRBD2. The CDR3 contains 15 residues. Germline V gene lookup returns CDR1 MRHNA and CDR2 SNTAGT. J was trimmed by 6 bases and V by 7 bases; bases with no gene match: 7. The CDR3 nucleotides read TGTGCCAGCAAAGGACTAGCGGGAGGTAGGAAGACCCAGTACTTC. Encoded protein: CASKGLAGGRKTQYF.

This chain joins TRBV5-1 and TRBJ1-1; a weak D match, TRBD1 (5 bases). In germline, CDR1 is SGHRS, CDR2 YFSETQ. The CDR3 has 17 residues. V was shortened by 1 base and J by 5 bases, with 21 bases between the two germline ends. DNA of the CDR3: TGCGCCAGCAGCTTGTATGGAGACAGAGCTTTGATAACTGAAGCTTTCTTT. Translated: CASSLYGDRALITEAFF.

The chain is built from TRBV19 and TRBJ1-1; 9 nucleotides line up with TRBD1. Trimming cost V 5 bases and J 5 bases; bases outside gene matches: 6. The germline V gene has CDR1 LNHDA and CDR2 SQIVND (reference sequence). The CDR3 loop spans 14 amino acids. DNA of the CDR3: TGTGCCAGTAGTGCCCGGACAGGGGAAACTGAAGCTTTCTTT. It codes for CASSARTGETEAFF.

The chain joins TRBV5-3 to TRBJ1-6; weak D call: TRBD1 (5 bases). TRBV5-3 belongs to the ORF category, with a function that is uncertain. The CDR3 spans 16 residues. The germline V and J ends were trimmed by 4 bases and 0 bases, with 11 bases remaining between them. The CDR3 nucleotides read TGTGCCAGAAGCCAGGGTCAGAGCTCCTATAATTCACCCCTCCACTTT. This gives the protein CARSQGQSSYNSPLHF.

J is TRBJ1-2 and V is TRBV5-8; D is perhaps TRBD1 (6 bases). Germline V lookup: CDR1 SGHTS, CDR2 YDEGEE. The V end was cut by 5 bases, the J end by 4 bases, with 15 bases between. This CDR3 contains 14 residues. CDR3 protein: CASRGGRRSYGYTF. CDR3 coding DNA: TGTGCCAGCAGAGGGGGACGAAGAAGCTATGGCTACACCTTC.

This chain links TRBV10-3 with TRBJ1-6; D perhaps matches TRBD1 (6 bases). Germline CDR1 reads ENHRY; CDR2 reads SYGVKD. CDR3 length: 15 residues. V lost 8 bases, J lost 7 bases, and 18 bases lay in between. For the CDR3, the DNA is TGTGCCATCCGCCGGGGAATACAGGGAAATTCACCCCTCCACTTT. This gives the protein CAIRRGIQGNSPLHF.

The chain is built from TRBV27 and TRBJ1-6; D is uncertain. CDR1 is MNHEY, CDR2 SMNVEV, per germline (reference sequence). This CDR3 spans 12 amino acids. The ends were cut back, 4 bases at V and 7 bases at J, with 5 bases in the middle. The CDR3 DNA reads TGTGCCAGCAGTTCCCAGAATTCACCCCTCCACTTT. Its translation: CASSSQNSPLHF.

CDR3 loop: CASSETGSNEKLFF. As DNA, the CDR3 is TGTGCCAGCAGTGAAACAGGCTCTAATGAAAAACTGTTTTTT. The chain joins TRBV25-1 to TRBJ1-4; D is perhaps TRBD1 (5 bases). Per the germline V gene, CDR1 is MGHDK and CDR2 is SYGVNS. The CDR3 runs to 14 residues. The V end lost 2 bases, the J end lost 3 bases, and 7 bases lay between the germline ends.

The CDR3 is CASSPPRVYGYTF. The CDR3 region has the DNA TGTGCCAGCAGTCCCCCCCGGGTCTATGGCTACACCTTC. This rearrangement joins TRBV28 to TRBJ1-2; D remains ambiguous. The V end lost 5 bases, the J end lost 4 bases, and 11 bases lay between the germline ends. The length of the CDR3 is 13 residues. Germline CDR1 and CDR2: MDHEN and SYDVKM.

This clone appeared a single time. The chain couples TRBV18 to TRBJ2-7, with D perhaps matching TRBD2 (7 bases). Germline CDR1 reads KGHSH; CDR2 reads LQKENI. This CDR3 has 15 amino acids. V was shortened by 6 bases and J by 3 bases, with 18 bases between the two germline ends. Written as DNA, the CDR3 is TGTGCCAGCTCCCTCCGGGGGGCGTTTGACTACGAGCAGTACTTC. Protein sequence: CASSLRGAFDYEQYF.

This chain joins TRBV25-1 and TRBJ1-5; weak D call: TRBD1 (5 bases). With 1 base removed from V and 0 bases from J, the gap between germline ends came to 10 bases. Germline loops: CDR1 MGHDK, CDR2 SYGVNS. CDR3 length equals 16 residues. The CDR3 nucleotides are TGTGCCAGCAGTGAATCCCAGGGATATAGCAATCAGCCCCAGCATTTT. As protein: CASSESQGYSNQPQHF.

CDR3 bases: TGTGCCAGCTCACTGACGGGACAGAGCAATCAGCCCCAGCATTTT. Translation: CASSLTGQSNQPQHF. The chain couples TRBV18 to TRBJ1-5; 7 bases align to TRBD1. V was clipped by 4 bases and J by 1 base; unmatched bases: 4. Looked up from germline, CDR1 is KGHSH and CDR2 is LQKENI. The CDR3 is 15 residues long.

The chain employs TRBV6-5 and TRBJ1-5; 9 bases line up with TRBD1. CDR1 and CDR2 from the germline V gene are MNHEY and SVGAGI. The CDR3 has 15 residues. The junction had 9 bases not matched to a gene; V was cut back by 6 bases and J by 6 bases. The CDR3, as DNA: TGTGCCAGCAGCTCCTCCGGGACAGGGCGTCAGCCCCAGCATTTT. Protein product: CASSSSGTGRQPQHF.

The chain combines TRBV9 with TRBJ2-1, with 9 bases identical to TRBD2. The V and J ends lost 3 bases and 1 base, in that order; junction bases with no gene match: 2. The CDR3 has 15 residues. Germline V gene lookup returns CDR1 SGDLS and CDR2 YYNGEE. For the CDR3, the DNA is TGTGCCAGCAGCGCGCGGGAGGGGTCCTACAATGAGCAGTTCTTC. This encodes CASSAREGSYNEQFF.

This clone appeared a single time. The chain's CDR3 is CASALAHTDTQYF. The CDR3 DNA is TGTGCCAGCGCTCTAGCGCACACAGATACGCAGTATTTT. This chain uses TRBV19 with TRBJ2-3; tentatively, D is TRBD2 (6 bases). Trimming took 9 bases from V and 2 from J, leaving 12 bases between them. The length of the CDR3 is 13 residues. CDR1 LNHDA and CDR2 SQIVND come from the germline V gene (reference sequence).

The J gene is TRBJ2-7, the V gene TRBV6-5, with D maybe TRBD1 (6 bases). The germline V gene has CDR1 MNHEY and CDR2 SVGAGI. The CDR3 is 15 residues long. The V end was cut by 6 bases, the J end by 5 bases, with 20 bases between. CDR3 protein: CASSLSRLQGNEQYF. The DNA for the CDR3 is TGTGCCAGCAGCCTGTCCCGTCTACAGGGAAACGAGCAGTACTTC.